This passage covers 20 T cell receptor beta chains from one sample sequenced in a study of blood T cell repertoires in COVID-19. Clones were sequenced by immunoSEQ multiplex PCR, and TCRdb holds only the in-frame ones, with some missing. Of around 87,000 clones listed, around four fifths are singletons. The sample was peripheral blood. Source of these receptors: a human donor in a cohort sampled during active COVID-19.

The V call is TRBV5-1, the J call TRBJ1-2; TRBD1 agrees at 10 bases. The CDR3 runs to 16 residues. The V and J ends lost 3 bases and 5 bases, in that order; junction bases with no gene match: 10. The V gene's germline CDR1 is SGHRS and CDR2 YFSETQ. CDR3 residues: CASSSGTGDSLYGYTF. CDR3 bases: TGCGCCAGCAGCTCCGGGACAGGGGACTCGTTATATGGCTACACCTTC. Complete variable domain (other parts from reference TRBV5-1 and TRBJ1-2): KAGVTQTPRYLIKTRGQQVTLSCSPISGHRSVSWYQQTPGQGLQFLFEYFSETQRNKGNFPGRFSGRQFSNSRSEMNVSTLELGDSALYLCASSSGTGDSLYGYTFGSGTRLTVV.

The table lists this clone with a count of one. The chain employs TRBV21-1 and TRBJ1-1. TRBV21-1 is annotated as a pseudogene. The CDR3 has 15 amino acids. The chain's CDR3 is CASPRGPRGSTEAFF. CDR3 nucleotides: TGTGCCAGCCCCCGAGGCCCACGGGGAAGCACTGAAGCTTTCTTT.

This sequence joins TRBV6-5 and TRBJ1-1; possible D gene TRBD1, 6 bases. V was cut by 0 bases and J by 8 bases, with 16 bases left in between. The CDR3 runs to 15 residues. Germline CDR1 MNHEY, CDR2 SVGAGI. CDR3 residues: CASSYSGQWKEEAFF. In DNA form, the CDR3 reads TGTGCCAGCAGTTACTCTGGACAGTGGAAGGAGGAAGCTTTCTTT.

In DNA, the CDR3 is TGTGCCAGCAGCTTAGGATATCGACAGGGGAGGAGTGGAAACACCATATATTTT. This translates into CASSLGYRQGRSGNTIYF. The chain carries TRBV7-2 and TRBJ1-3; 8 bases match TRBD1. From germline, CDR1 is SGHTA and CDR2 FQGNSA. With 1 base clipped from V and 3 bases from J, the junction kept 11 bases outside the gene matches. CDR3 size: 18 residues.

The J gene is TRBJ2-4, the V gene TRBV6-2 or TRBV6-3; 9 positions agree with TRBD1. Germline V gene sequence: CDR1 MNHEY, CDR2 SVGEGT. J lost 2 bases, V lost 6 bases, and 5 bases had no gene match. This CDR3 has 15 amino acids. The CDR3 protein is CASSVGTGSKNIQYF. The CDR3 DNA reads TGTGCCAGCAGCGTCGGGACAGGGTCCAAAAACATTCAGTACTTC.

The chain combines TRBV27 with TRBJ1-5, with D maybe TRBD1 (5 bases). The CDR3 extends over 14 amino acids. Between the trimmed V and J ends, which lost 5 bases and 1 base, there was a span of 9 bases. From germline, CDR1 is MNHEY and CDR2 SMNVEV (reference sequence). The CDR3 DNA reads as TGTGCCAGCAGTCCGCGACAGAGCAATCAGCCCCAGCATTTT. Encoded protein: CASSPRQSNQPQHF.

This clone was recorded a few times. Its ends do not fully match the called genes, so a read error is possible. J is TRBJ2-5 and V is TRBV29-1; D possibly corresponds to TRBD2 (5 bases). Germline V gives CDR1 SQVTM, CDR2 ANQGSEA. This CDR3 is 10 amino acids long. The CDR3 sequence: CSAEGGTQYF. DNA for the CDR3: TGCAGCGCTGAAGGAGGGACCCAGTACTTC.

The J gene is TRBJ1-2, the V gene TRBV4-1, with TRBD1 identical over 9 bases. J lost 8 bases, V lost 3 bases, and 10 bases had no gene match. The CDR3 covers 15 residues. Germline V CDR1 and CDR2: MGHRA, YSYEKL. This CDR3 is CASSQPGQGIGGYTF. The CDR3, as DNA: TGCGCCAGCAGCCAGCCGGGACAGGGTATAGGGGGCTACACCTTC.

V and J are TRBV18 and TRBJ1-2; D not certain. V was clipped by 2 bases and J by 6 bases, with 13 bases between them. This CDR3 comprises 14 residues. Germline values: CDR1 KGHSH, CDR2 LQKENI. The CDR3 region is CASSPSQLSDGYTF. The CDR3 coding sequence is TGTGCCAGCTCACCATCACAGCTATCGGATGGCTACACCTTC.

The J gene is TRBJ2-2, the V gene TRBV9, with TRBD2 matching 7 bases. Losses at the gene ends were 4 bases for V and 2 bases for J; bases not matched to a gene: 8. The length of the CDR3 is 16 residues. Germline CDR1 is SGDLS and CDR2 is YYNGEE. The CDR3 nucleotides read TGTGCCAGCAGCCAGATGAGCGGGAAAAACACCGGGGAGCTGTTTTTT. Amino acid sequence: CASSQMSGKNTGELFF.

V gene TRBV5-1 combines with J gene TRBJ2-1; 9 bases map to TRBD2. This CDR3 has 16 amino acids. Germline V gives CDR1 SGHRS, CDR2 YFSETQ. Trimming removed 4 bases from V and 2 bases from J; junction bases left unmatched: 7. Here the CDR3 DNA reads TGCGCCAGCAGCCCCCCAGCGGGGGGTCCCTACAATGAGCAGTTCTTC. Its protein product is CASSPPAGGPYNEQFF.

The J gene is TRBJ1-5, the V gene TRBV5-5; D unresolved. CDR3 length: 14 amino acids. V lost 4 bases, J lost 4 bases, and 12 bases lay in between. Germline CDR1 and CDR2: SGHKS and YYEKEE (reference sequence). This chain's CDR3 is CASSREVSNQPQHF. Here the CDR3 DNA reads TGTGCCAGCAGCCGGGAGGTCAGTAATCAGCCCCAGCATTTT.

The chain has TRBV15 and TRBJ2-1; D is unclear. This CDR3 has 15 residues. The germline CDR1 and CDR2 sequences are LNHNV and YYDKDF (reference sequence). V dropped 0 bases and J dropped 1 base, with 7 bases sitting between them. CDR3 coding DNA: TGTGCCACCAGCAGAGATAGCCAGTCCTACAATGAGCAGTTCTTC. Its translation: CATSRDSQSYNEQFF. The whole variable domain, filled in from reference TRBV15 and TRBJ2-1, reads DAMVIQNPRYQVTQFGKPVTLSCSQTLNHNVMYWYQQKSSQAPKLLFHYYDKDFNNEADTPDNFQSRRPNTSFCFLDIRSPGLGDTAMYLCATSRDSQSYNEQFFGPGTRLTVL.

The CDR3 reads CASSQGPPGGTSGGRDTQYF. Written as DNA, the CDR3 is TGCGCCAGCAGCCAAGGGCCACCGGGGGGGACTAGCGGAGGAAGGGATACGCAGTATTTT. This sequence joins TRBV4-1 and TRBJ2-3; TRBD2 agrees at 11 bases. Germline-derived CDR1 and CDR2 are MGHRA and YSYEKL. With V trimmed by 1 base and J by 6 bases, 18 bases remained unmatched. The CDR3 has 20 residues.

In this sample, this clone turned up once. The J gene is TRBJ2-1, the V gene TRBV11-2, with a weak D call TRBD2 (6 bases). The CDR3 covers 15 residues. V lost 1 base to trimming and J lost 1 base, with 8 bases between them. Germline CDR1 and CDR2: SGHAT and FQNNGV. Written as DNA, the CDR3 is TGTGCCAGCAGCTTAGCAGGAGGGTCCTACAATGAGCAGTTCTTC. Its translation is CASSLAGGSYNEQFF.

The chain combines TRBV4-1 with TRBJ2-7, with TRBD1 matching over 10 bases. Germline lookup yields CDR1 MGHRA and CDR2 YSYEKL. This CDR3 contains 15 residues. Losses at the gene ends were 4 bases for V and 2 bases for J; bases not matched to a gene: 5. CDR3 bases: TGCGCCAGCAGCCCCGGGACAGGGGTTACCTACGAGCAGTACTTC. It is translated as CASSPGTGVTYEQYF.

The rearrangement links TRBV3-1 (or the pseudogene TRBV3-2) to TRBJ2-7, with a weak D call TRBD1 (6 bases). The CDR3 runs 13 residues. The germline V and J ends were trimmed by 1 base and 6 bases, with 10 bases remaining between them. Germline-derived CDR1 and CDR2 are LGHDT and YNNKEL (reference sequence). CDR3: CASSQAPRGEQYF. Written as DNA, the CDR3 is TGTGCCAGCAGCCAAGCCCCCAGGGGCGAGCAGTACTTC.

The rearrangement links TRBV10-2 to TRBJ1-5; 8 bases line up with TRBD1. With V trimmed by 11 bases and J by 7 bases, 10 bases remained unmatched. CDR3 length: 13 amino acids. Germline CDR1 reads WSHSY; CDR2 reads SAAADI. For the CDR3, the DNA is TGCGCCGCCTCGACAGGGGAGAGGCAGCCCCAGCATTTT. Amino acid sequence: CAASTGERQPQHF.

The V call is TRBV3-1 (or the pseudogene TRBV3-2), the J call TRBJ2-1, with 11 bases lining up with TRBD2. The V gene's germline CDR1 is LGHDT and CDR2 YNNKEL (reference sequence). The CDR3 loop spans 15 amino acids. Trimming cost V 1 base and J 12 bases; bases outside gene matches: 8. The CDR3: CASSQGEGSGRGQFF. The CDR3 nucleotides are TGTGCCAGCAGCCAAGGCGAGGGTAGCGGGAGGGGGCAGTTCTTC.

The chain combines TRBV5-1 with TRBJ2-5; 7 bases map to TRBD1. The junction had 15 bases not matched to a gene; V was cut back by 5 bases and J by 2 bases. The germline CDR1 and CDR2 sequences are SGHRS and YFSETQ. The CDR3 runs to 17 residues. For the CDR3, the DNA is TGCGCCAGCAGAGGTACAGGGGAACTAAACCTTCAAGAGACCCAGTACTTC. Its protein is CASRGTGELNLQETQYF.